This T cell receptor beta chain emerged from a study of cytomegalovirus exposure and HLA in healthy donors. Study-wide findings and caveats: Later analysis revealed greater clonal expansion in HLA-associated TCR beta chains than in equally common others. Sequencing likely produced, as an artifact, a cluster of highly shared sequence variants.

CDR3 length: 18 residues. V was pared by 1 base and J by 0 bases, with 5 bases of the junction left unmatched. The germline gives CDR1 SGDLS, CDR2 YYNGEE. The PCR ran on 60 Vbeta and 13 Jbeta primers. Here immunoSEQ multiplex PCR was the method, and the copy in TCRdb shows in-frame clones only, minus some. The sample yields 150,000 to 200,000 clones, more than 75% seen once. As to this clone: What it binds is not known.

This TCR came from a girl under three years old in good health and CMV-seronegative. The specimen sequenced was PBMCs. This chain links TRBV9 with TRBJ2-1; 12 bases are shared with TRBD2. CDR3 protein: CASSVPLAGGASYNEQFF. CDR3 bases: TGTGCCAGCAGCGTACCCCTAGCGGGGGGGGCCTCCTACAATGAGCAGTTCTTC. The full variable domain, completed using reference TRBV9 and TRBJ2-1, is DSGVTQTPKHLITATGQRVTLRCSPRSGDLSVYWYQQSLDQGLQFLIQYYNGEERAKGNILERFSAQQFPDLHSELNLSSLELGDSALYFCASSVPLAGGASYNEQFFGPGTRLTVL.